This TCR beta chain was identified during a study of CD4+ T cells in melanoma. General observations from the study: In melanoma, neoantigen-specific CD4+ T cells reportedly differed in differentiation state. CD8+ T cell, macrophage and B cell function reportedly correlated with neoantigen-specific CD4+ T cells.

The repertoire was sequenced with immunoSEQ multiplex PCR; TCRdb's copy has only in-frame clones and lacks some. The sample contains roughly 52,000 clones, over 60% of which appear only once. V was clipped by 4 bases and J by 10 bases, with 16 bases between them. CDR1 is MGHRA, CDR2 YSYEKL, per germline. The CDR3 extends over 13 amino acids. A word on this clone: Antigen: not known.

The sequenced sample was tumor tissue. The V call is TRBV4-1, the J call TRBJ1-1; D call uncertain. This receptor was identified in a human donor with melanoma. CDR3 loop: CASSLGTLRSAFF. DNA of the CDR3: TGCGCCAGCAGCCTCGGTACCCTCCGTTCAGCTTTCTTT.